This section outlines one TCR beta chain sequence together with its context. This entry is derived from a study of blood T cell repertoires in COVID-19. V gave up 4 bases and J gave up 1 base; unmatched junction bases: 1. CDR3 length: 16 amino acids. Germline CDR1 is SGHAT and CDR2 is FQNNGV. Using immunoSEQ multiplex PCR, the repertoire was profiled, and TCRdb retains in-frame clones only, with some absent. Of fewer than 150,000 clones in the sample, more than 75% were seen once. The rearrangement links TRBV11-2 to TRBJ2-3; TRBD2 matches 14 bases. The sample consisted of peripheral blood. The receptor was isolated from a woman in her 70s with acute or convalescent COVID-19. As DNA, the CDR3 is TGTGCCAGCAGCTCGGGACTAGCGGGGGGCACAGATACGCAGTATTTT. Its translation is CASSSGLAGGTDTQYF.